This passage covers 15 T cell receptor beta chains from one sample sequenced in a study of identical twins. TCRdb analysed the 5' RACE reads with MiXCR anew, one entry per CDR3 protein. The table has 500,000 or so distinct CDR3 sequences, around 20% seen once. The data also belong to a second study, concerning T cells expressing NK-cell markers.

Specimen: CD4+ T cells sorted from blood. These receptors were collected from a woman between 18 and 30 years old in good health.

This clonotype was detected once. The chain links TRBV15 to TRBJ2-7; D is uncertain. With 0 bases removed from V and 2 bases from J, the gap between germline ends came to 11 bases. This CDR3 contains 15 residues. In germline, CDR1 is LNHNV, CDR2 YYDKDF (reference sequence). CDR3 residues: CATSRDRASTYEQYF. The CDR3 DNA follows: TGTGCCACCAGCAGAGACCGAGCGTCTACCTACGAGCAGTACTTC.

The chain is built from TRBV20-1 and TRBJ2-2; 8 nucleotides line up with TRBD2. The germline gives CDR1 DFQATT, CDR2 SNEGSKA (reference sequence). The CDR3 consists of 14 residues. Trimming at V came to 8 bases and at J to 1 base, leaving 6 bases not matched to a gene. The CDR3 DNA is TGCAGTATGCAGCGGGAGTTGAACACCGGGGAGCTGTTTTTT. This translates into CSMQRELNTGELFF.

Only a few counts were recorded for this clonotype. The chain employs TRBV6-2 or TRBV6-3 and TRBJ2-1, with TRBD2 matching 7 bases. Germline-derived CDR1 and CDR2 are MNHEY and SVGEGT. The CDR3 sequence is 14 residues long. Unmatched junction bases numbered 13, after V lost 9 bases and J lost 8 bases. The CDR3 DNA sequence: TGTGCCAGTATGTATTGGGAGGGCCGATATGAGCAGTTCTTC. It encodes CASMYWEGRYEQFF.

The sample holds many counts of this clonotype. This CDR3 reads CASSLEEVHSYEQYF. The CDR3 nucleotides read TGCGCCAGCAGCTTGGAGGAAGTCCACTCCTACGAGCAGTACTTC. The rearrangement joins TRBV5-1 to TRBJ2-7; D ambiguous. The germline V gene has CDR1 SGHRS and CDR2 YFSETQ. V lost 0 bases, J lost 0 bases, and 10 bases lay in between. This CDR3 has 15 residues.

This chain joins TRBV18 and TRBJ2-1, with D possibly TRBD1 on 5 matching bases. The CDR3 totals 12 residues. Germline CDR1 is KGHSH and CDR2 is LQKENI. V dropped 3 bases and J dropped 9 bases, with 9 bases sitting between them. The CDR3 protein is CASSPPGREQFF. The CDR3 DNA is TGTGCCAGCTCACCGCCAGGGCGTGAGCAGTTCTTC.

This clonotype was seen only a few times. The chain's CDR3 is CASSQDSGTNYGYTF. The CDR3 region has the DNA TGCGCCAGCAGCCAAGATAGCGGTACTAACTATGGCTACACCTTC. This chain links TRBV4-1 with TRBJ1-2, with no clear D. Trimming removed 0 bases from V and 0 bases from J, with 8 bases in between. The germline CDR1 and CDR2 sequences are MGHRA and YSYEKL. The CDR3 sequence is 15 residues long.

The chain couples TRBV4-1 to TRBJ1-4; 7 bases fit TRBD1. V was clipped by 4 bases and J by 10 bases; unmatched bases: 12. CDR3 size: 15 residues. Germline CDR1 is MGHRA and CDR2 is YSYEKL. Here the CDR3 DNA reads TGCGCCAGCAGCCTAAAAGATTGGGCAGGGGGAAAACTGTTTTTT. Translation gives CASSLKDWAGGKLFF.

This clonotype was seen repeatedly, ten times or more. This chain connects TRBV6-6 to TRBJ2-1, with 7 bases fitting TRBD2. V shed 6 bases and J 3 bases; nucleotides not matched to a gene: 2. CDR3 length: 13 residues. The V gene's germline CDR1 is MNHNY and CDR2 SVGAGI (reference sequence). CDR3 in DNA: TGTGCCAGCAGAGGCGGGGGCTACAATGAGCAGTTCTTC. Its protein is CASRGGGYNEQFF.

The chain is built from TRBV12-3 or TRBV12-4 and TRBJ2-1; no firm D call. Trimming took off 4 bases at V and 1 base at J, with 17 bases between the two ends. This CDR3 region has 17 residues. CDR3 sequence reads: CASSSFSGSRSYNEQFF. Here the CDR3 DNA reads TGTGCCAGCAGTTCCTTCTCCGGTAGCCGATCCTACAATGAGCAGTTCTTC.

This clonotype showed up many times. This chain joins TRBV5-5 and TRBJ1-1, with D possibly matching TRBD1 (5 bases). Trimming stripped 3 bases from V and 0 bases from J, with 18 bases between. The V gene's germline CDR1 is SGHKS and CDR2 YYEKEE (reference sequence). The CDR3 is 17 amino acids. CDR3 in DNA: TGTGCCAGCAGCTCCCTAATGCAGGGAACAATGAACACTGAAGCTTTCTTT. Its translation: CASSSLMQGTMNTEAFF.

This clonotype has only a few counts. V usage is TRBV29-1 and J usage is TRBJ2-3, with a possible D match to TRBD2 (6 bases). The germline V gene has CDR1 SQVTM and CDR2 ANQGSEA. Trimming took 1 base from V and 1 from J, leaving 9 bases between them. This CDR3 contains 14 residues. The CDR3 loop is CSVEGRVGTDTQYF. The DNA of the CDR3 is TGCAGCGTTGAAGGGAGGGTCGGCACAGATACGCAGTATTTT.

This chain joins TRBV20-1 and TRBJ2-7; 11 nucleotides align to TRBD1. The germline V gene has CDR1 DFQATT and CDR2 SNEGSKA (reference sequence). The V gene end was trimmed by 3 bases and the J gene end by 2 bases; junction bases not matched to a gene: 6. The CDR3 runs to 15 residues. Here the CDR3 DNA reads TGCAGTGCTAGGGATCGGGACAGGGGGACCTACGAGCAGTACTTC. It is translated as CSARDRDRGTYEQYF.

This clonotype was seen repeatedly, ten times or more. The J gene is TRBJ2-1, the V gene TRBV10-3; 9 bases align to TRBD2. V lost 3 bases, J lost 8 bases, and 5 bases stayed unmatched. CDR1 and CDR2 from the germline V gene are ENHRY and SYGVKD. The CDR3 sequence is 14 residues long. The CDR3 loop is CAISDAGGPYEQFF. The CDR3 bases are TGTGCCATCAGTGACGCGGGAGGGCCTTATGAGCAGTTCTTC.

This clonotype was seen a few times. CDR3 nucleotide sequence: TGCAGTGCTAGAGATCGGCTGAGGATAGAGACCCAGTACTTC. Protein: CSARDRLRIETQYF. V is TRBV20-1 and J is TRBJ2-5; unclear D gene. The V end lost 0 bases, the J end lost 4 bases, and 12 bases lay between the germline ends. Germline CDR1 reads DFQATT; CDR2 reads SNEGSKA (reference sequence). The CDR3 extends over 14 amino acids.

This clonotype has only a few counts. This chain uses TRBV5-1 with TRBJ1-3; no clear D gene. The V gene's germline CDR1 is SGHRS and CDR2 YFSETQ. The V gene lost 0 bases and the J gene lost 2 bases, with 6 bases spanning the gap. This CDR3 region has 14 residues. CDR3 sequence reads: CASSLGAAGNTIYF. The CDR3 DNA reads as TGCGCCAGCAGCTTGGGGGCGGCTGGAAACACCATATATTTT.